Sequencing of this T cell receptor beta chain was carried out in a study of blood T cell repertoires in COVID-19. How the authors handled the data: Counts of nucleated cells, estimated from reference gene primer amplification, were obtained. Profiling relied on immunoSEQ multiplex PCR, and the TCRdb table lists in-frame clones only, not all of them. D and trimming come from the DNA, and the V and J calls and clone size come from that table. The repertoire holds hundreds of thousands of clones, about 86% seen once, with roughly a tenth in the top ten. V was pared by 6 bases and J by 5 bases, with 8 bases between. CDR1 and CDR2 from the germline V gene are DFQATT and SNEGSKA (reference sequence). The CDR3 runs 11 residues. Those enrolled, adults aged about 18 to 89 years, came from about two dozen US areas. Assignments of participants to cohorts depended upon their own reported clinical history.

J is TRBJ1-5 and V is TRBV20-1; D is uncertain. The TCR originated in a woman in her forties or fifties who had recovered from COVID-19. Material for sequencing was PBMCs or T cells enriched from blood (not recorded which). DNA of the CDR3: TGCAGTGCCGGCGAGGATCAGCCCCAGCATTTT. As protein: CSAGEDQPQHF.